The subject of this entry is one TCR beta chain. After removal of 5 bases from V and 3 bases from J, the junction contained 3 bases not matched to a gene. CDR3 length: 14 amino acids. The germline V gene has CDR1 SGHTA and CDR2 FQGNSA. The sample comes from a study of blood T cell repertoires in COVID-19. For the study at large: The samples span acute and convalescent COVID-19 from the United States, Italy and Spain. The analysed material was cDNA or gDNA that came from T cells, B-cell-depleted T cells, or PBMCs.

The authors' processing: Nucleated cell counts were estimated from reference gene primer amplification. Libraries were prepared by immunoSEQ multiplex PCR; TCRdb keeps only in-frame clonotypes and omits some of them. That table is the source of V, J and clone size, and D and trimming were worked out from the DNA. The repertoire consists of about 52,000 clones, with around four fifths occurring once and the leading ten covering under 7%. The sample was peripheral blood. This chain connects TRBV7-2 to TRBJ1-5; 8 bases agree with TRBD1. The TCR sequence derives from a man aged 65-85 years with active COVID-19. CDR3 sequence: CASSLGQVNQPQHF. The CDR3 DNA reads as TGTGCCAGCAGCCTGGGACAGGTCAATCAGCCCCAGCATTTT.